This T cell receptor (beta chain) was sequenced for a study of CD8 T cells in Susac syndrome. Random hexamers were used to reverse transcribe an amount of roughly 0.5 to 1 ug RNA. The immunoSEQ assay covered 54 Vbeta and 13 Jbeta segments for CDR3. TCRdb re-derived calls from the immunoSEQ multiplex PCR reads in MiXCR, one entry per CDR3 protein. Of about 290,000 distinct CDR3 sequences listed, about 91% were seen once; the top ten hold approximately 0.18%. Deletions cut 2 bases from V and 4 bases from J, with 13 bases between. The CDR3 is 15 amino acids. From germline, CDR1 is ENHRY and CDR2 SYGVKD. In blood CD8+ and CD4+ T cells, TCR beta underwent sequencing. The authors negatively isolated CD8+ and CD4+ T cells and FACS-enriched TEMRA cells.

The V gene is TRBV10-3, the J gene TRBJ2-3; tentative D call: TRBD2 (6 bases). Sequenced: CD8+ T cells from PBMCs. The sequence came from a human donor with multiple sclerosis. The CDR3 spells CAISETSSLPDTQYF. The CDR3 region has the DNA TGTGCCATCAGTGAGACTAGCTCATTACCAGATACGCAGTATTTT.